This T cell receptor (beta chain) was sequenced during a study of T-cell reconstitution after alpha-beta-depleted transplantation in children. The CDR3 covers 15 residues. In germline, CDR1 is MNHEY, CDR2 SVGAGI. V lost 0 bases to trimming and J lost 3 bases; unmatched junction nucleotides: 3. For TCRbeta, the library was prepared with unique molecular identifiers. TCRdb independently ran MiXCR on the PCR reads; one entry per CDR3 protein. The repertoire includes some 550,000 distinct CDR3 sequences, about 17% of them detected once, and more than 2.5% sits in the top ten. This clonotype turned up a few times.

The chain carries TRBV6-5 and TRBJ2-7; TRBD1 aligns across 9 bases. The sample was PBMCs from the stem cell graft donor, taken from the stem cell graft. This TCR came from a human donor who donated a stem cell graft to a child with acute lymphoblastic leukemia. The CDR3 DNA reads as TGTGCCAGCAGTTACTCGGACAGGGGTCGCTACGAGCAGTACTTC. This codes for CASSYSDRGRYEQYF.